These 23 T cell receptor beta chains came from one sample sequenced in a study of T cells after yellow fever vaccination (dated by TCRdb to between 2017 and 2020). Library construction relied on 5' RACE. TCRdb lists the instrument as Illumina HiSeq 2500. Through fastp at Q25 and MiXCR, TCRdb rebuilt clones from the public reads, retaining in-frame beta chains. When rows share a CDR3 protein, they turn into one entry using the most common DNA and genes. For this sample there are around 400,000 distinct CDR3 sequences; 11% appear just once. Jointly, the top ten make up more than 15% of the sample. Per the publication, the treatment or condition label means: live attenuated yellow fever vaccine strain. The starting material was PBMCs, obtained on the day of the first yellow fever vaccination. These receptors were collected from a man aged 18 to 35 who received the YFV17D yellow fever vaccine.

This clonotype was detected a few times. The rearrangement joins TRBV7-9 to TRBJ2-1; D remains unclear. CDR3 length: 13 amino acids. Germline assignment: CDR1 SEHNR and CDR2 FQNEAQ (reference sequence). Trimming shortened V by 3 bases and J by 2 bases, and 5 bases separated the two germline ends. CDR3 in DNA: TGTGCCAGCAGCTTGACCCCCTACAATGAGCAGTTCTTC. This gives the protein CASSLTPYNEQFF.

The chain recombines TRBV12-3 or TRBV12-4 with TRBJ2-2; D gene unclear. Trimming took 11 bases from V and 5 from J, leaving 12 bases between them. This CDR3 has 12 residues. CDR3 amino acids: CAGFGRTGELFF. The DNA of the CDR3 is TGTGCCGGATTCGGACGGACCGGGGAGCTGTTTTTT.

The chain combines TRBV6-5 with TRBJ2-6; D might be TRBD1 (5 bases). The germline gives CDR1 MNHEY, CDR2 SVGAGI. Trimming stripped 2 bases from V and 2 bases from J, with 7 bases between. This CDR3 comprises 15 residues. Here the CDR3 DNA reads TGTGCCAGCAGTTACCTAGGGGCTGGGGCCAACGTCCTGACTTTC. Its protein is CASSYLGAGANVLTF.

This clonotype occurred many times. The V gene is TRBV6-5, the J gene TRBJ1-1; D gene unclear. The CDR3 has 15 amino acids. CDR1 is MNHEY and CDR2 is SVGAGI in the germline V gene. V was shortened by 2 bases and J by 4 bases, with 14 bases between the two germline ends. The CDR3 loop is CASSYRPQVSTEAFF. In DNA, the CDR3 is TGTGCCAGCAGTTACCGGCCTCAGGTGAGCACTGAAGCTTTCTTT.

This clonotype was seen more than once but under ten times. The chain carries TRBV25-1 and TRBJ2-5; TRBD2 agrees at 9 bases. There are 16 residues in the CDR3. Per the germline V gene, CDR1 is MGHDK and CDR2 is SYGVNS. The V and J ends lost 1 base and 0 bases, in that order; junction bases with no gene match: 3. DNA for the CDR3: TGTGCCAGCAGTGAATTCCCTAGCGGGGACCAAGAGACCCAGTACTTC. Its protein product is CASSEFPSGDQETQYF.

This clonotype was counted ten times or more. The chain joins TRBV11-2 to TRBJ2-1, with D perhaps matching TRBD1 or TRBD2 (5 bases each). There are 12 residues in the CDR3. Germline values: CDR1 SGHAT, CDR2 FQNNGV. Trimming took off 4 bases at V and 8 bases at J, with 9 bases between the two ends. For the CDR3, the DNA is TGTGCCAGCAGCTCCCAGGGACATGAGCAGTTCTTC. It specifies CASSSQGHEQFF. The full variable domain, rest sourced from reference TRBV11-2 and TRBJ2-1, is EAGVAQSPRYKIIEKRQSVAFWCNPISGHATLYWYQQILGQGPKLLIQFQNNGVVDDSQLPKDRFSAERLKGVDSTLKIQPAKLEDSAVYLCASSSQGHEQFFGPGTRLTVL.

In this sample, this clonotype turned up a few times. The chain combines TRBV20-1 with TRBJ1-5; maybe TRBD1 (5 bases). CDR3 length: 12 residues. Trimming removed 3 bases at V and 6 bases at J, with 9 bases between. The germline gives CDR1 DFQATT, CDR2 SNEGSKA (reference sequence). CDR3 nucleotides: TGCAGTGCTAGCCAGGGCGGTCAGCCCCAGCATTTT. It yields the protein CSASQGGQPQHF.

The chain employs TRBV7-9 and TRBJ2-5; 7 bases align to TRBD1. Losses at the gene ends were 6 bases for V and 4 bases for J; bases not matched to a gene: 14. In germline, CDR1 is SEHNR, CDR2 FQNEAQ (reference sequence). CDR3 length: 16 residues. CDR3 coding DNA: TGTGCCAGCAGTCGTCCAGGGGGATGGGACGGAGAGACCCAGTACTTC. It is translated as CASSRPGGWDGETQYF.

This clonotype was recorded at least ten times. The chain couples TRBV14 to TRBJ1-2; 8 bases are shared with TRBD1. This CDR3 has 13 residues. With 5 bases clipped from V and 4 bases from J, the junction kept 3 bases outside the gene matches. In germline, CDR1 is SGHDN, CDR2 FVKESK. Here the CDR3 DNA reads TGTGCCAGCAGCGACAGGGGTAGCTATGGCTACACCTTC. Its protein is CASSDRGSYGYTF.

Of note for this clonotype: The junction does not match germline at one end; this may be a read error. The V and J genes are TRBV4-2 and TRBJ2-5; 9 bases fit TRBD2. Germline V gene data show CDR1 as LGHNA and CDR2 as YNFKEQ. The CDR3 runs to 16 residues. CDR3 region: CAISLGLAGYQETQYF. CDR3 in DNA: TGTGCCATCAGCCTCGGGCTAGCGGGGTACCAAGAGACCCAGTACTTC.

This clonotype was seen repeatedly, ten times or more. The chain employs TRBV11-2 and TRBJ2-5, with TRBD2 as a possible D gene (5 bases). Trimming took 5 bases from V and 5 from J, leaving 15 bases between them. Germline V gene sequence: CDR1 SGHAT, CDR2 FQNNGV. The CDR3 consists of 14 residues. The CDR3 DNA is TGTGCCAGCAGCACCGCTAGAGGGTGGGAGACCCAGTACTTC. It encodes CASSTARGWETQYF.

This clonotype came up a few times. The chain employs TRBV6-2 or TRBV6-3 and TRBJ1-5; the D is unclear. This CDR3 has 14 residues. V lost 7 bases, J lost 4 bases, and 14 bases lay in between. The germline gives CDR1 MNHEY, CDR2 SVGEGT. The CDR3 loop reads CASTGSNKNQPQHF. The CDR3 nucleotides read TGTGCCAGCACGGGGTCGAACAAAAATCAGCCCCAGCATTTT.

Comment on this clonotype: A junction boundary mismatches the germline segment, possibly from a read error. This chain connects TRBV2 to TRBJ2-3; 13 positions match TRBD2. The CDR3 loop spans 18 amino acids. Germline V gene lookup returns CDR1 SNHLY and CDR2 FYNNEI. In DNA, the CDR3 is TGTGCCATCAGTCGGACTAGCGGGGGCCCCCCCCCAAGGGATACGCAGTATTTT. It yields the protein CAISRTSGGPPPRDTQYF. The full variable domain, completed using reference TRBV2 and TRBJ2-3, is EPEVTQTPSHQVTQMGQEVILRCVPISNHLYFYWYRQILGQKVEFLVSFYNNEISEKSEIFDDQFSVERPDGSNFTLKIRSTKLEDSAMYFCAISRTSGGPPPRDTQYFGPGTRLTVL.

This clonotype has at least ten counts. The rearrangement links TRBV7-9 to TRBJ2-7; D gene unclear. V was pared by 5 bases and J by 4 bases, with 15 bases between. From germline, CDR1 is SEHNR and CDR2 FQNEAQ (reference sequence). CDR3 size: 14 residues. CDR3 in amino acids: CASSPQRLFYEQYV. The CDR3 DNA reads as TGTGCCAGCAGCCCACAGAGGTTGTTTTACGAGCAGTACGTC.

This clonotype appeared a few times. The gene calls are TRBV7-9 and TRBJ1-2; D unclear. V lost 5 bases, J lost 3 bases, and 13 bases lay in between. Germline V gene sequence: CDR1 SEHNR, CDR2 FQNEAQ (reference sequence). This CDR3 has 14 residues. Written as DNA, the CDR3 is TGTGCCAGCAGCCGAGAACCAAACGACTATGGCTACACCTTC. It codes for CASSREPNDYGYTF. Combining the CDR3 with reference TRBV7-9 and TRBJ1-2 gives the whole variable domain DTGVSQNPRHKITKRGQNVTFRCDPISEHNRLYWYRQTLGQGPEFLTYFQNEAQLEKSRLLSDRFSAERPKGSFSTLEIQRTEQGDSAMYLCASSREPNDYGYTFGSGTRLTVV.

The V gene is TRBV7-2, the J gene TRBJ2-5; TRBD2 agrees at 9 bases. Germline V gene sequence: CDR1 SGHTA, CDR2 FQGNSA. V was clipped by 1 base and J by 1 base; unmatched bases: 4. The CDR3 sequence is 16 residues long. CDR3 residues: CASSLGRGGAQETQYF. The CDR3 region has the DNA TGTGCCAGCAGCTTAGGGCGGGGGGGGGCCCAAGAGACCCAGTACTTC.

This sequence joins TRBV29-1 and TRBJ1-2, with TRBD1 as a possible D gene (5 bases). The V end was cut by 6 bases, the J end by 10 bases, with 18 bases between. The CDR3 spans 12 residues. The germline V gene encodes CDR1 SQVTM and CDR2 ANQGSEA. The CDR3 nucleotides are TGCAGCGTCGTGCAGGGTGGTTCCGTCTACACCTTC. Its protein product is CSVVQGGSVYTF.

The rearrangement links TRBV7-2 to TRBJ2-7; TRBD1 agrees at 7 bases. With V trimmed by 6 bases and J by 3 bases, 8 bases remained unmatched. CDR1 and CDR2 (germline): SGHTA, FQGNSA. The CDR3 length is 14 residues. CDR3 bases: TGTGCCAGCAGTATGACAGGGACATTCTACGAGCAGTACTTC. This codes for CASSMTGTFYEQYF.

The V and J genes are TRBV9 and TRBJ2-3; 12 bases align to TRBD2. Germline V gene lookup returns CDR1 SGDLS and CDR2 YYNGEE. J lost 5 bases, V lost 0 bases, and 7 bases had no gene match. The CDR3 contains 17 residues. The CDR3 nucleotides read TGTGCCAGCAGCGTAGTAGCTAGCGGGGGGGCCGGAGATACGCAGTATTTT. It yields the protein CASSVVASGGAGDTQYF.

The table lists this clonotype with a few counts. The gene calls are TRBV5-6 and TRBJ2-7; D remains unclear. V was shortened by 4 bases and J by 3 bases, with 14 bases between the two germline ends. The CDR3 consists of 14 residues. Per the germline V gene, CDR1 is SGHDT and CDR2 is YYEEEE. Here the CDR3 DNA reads TGTGCCAGCAGCCGAGTAGTACGTGACTACGAGCAGTACTTC. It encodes CASSRVVRDYEQYF.

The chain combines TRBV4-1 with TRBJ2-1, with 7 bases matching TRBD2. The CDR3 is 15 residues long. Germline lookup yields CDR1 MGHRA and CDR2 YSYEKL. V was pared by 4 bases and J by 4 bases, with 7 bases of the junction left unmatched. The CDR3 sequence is CASSLYGGGYNEQFF. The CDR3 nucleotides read TGCGCCAGCAGCCTATACGGCGGGGGATACAATGAGCAGTTCTTC.

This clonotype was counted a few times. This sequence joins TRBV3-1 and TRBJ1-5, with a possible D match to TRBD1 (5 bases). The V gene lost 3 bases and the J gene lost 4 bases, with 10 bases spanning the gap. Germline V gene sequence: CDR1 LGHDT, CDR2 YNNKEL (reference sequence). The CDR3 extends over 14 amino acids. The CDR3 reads CASSQGRGNQPQHF. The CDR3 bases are TGTGCCAGCAGCCAGGGACGAGGGAATCAGCCCCAGCATTTT.

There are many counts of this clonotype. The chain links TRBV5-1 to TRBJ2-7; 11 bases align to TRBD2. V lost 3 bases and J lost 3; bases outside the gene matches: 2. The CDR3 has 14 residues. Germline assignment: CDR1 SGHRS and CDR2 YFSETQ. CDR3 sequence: CASSSGTSGYEQYV. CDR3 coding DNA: TGCGCCAGCAGCTCCGGGACTAGCGGCTACGAGCAGTACGTC.